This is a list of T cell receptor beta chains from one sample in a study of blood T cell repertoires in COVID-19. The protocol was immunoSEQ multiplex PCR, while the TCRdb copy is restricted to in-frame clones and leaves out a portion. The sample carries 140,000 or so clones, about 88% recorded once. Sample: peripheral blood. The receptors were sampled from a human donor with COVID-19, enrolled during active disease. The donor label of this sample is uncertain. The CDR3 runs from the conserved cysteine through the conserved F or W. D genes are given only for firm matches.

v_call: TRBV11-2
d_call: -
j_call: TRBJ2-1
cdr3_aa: CASTMDIHNEQFF
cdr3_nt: TGTGCCAGCACAATGGACATACACAATGAGCAGTTCTTC

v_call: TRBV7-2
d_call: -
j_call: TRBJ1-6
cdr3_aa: CASSQAGRGSPLHF
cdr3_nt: TGTGCCAGCAGCCAAGCAGGCCGGGGTTCACCCCTCCACTTT

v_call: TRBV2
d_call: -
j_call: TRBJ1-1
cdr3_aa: CASIGRRLAEAFF
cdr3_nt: TGTGCCAGCATAGGCAGGAGGTTAGCTGAAGCTTTCTTT

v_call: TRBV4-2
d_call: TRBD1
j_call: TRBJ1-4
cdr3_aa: CASSLITGGKSNEKLFF
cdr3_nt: TGTGCCAGCAGCCTAATAACAGGGGGCAAGTCTAATGAAAAACTGTTTTTT

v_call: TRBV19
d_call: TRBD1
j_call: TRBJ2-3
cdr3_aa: CASIPHYGTGTDTQYF
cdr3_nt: TGTGCCAGTATCCCACATTACGGGACAGGCACAGATACGCAGTATTTT

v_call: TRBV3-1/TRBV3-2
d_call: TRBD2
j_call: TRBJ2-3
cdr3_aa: CASSPLAGGSTDTQYF
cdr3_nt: TGTGCCAGCAGTCCTCTAGCGGGGGGGAGCACAGATACGCAGTATTTT

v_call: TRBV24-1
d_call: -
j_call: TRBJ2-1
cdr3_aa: CATSPGENSYNEQFF
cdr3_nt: TGTGCCACCAGTCCGGGGGAAAATTCCTACAATGAGCAGTTCTTC

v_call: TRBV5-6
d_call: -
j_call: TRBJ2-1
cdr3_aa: CASSLANEQFF
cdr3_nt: TGTGCCAGCAGCTTGGCTAATGAGCAGTTCTTC

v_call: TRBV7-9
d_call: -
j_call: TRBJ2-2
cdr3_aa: CASSLFTLAGRRTGELFF
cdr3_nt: TGTGCCAGCAGCTTATTCACGCTGGCGGGGCGAAGGACCGGGGAGCTGTTTTTT

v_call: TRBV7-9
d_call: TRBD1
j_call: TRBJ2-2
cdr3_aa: CASSLGTGILDTGELFF
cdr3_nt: TGTGCCAGCAGCTTAGGGACAGGGATTTTGGACACCGGGGAGCTGTTTTTT

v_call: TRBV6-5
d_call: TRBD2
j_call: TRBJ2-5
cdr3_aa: CASGTSGDQETQYF
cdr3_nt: TGTGCCAGCGGTACTAGCGGGGATCAAGAGACCCAGTACTTC

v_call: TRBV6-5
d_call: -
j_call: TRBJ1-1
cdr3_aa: CASRPGTTDTEAFF
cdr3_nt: TGTGCCAGCAGACCCGGGACAACTGATACTGAAGCTTTCTTT

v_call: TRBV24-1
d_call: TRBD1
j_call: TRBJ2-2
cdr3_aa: CATTNTGTAITGELFF
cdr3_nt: TGTGCCACCACTAACACCGGGACAGCAATCACCGGGGAGCTGTTTTTT

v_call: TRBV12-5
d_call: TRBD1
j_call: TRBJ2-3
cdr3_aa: CASVPDRVATDTQYF
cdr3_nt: TGTGCTAGTGTTCCTGACAGGGTGGCCACAGATACGCAGTATTTT